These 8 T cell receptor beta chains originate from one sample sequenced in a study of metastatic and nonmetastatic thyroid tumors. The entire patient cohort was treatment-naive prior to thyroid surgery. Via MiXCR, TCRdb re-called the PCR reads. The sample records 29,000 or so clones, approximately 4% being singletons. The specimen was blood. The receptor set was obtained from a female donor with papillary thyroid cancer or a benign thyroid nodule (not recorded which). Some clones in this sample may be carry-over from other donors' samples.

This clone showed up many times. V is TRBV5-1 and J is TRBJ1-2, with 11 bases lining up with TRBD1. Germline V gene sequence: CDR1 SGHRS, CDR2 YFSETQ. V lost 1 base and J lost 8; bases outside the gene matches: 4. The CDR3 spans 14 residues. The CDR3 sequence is CASSLIGTGGGYTF. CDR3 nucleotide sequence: TGCGCCAGCAGCTTGATAGGGACAGGGGGGGGCTACACCTTC.

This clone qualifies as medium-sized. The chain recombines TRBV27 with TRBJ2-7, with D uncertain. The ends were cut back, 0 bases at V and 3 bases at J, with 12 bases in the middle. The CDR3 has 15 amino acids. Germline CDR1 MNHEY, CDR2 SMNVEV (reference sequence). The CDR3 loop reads CASSLSPGYNYEQYF. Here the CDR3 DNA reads TGTGCCAGCAGTTTATCGCCGGGTTATAACTACGAGCAGTACTTC.

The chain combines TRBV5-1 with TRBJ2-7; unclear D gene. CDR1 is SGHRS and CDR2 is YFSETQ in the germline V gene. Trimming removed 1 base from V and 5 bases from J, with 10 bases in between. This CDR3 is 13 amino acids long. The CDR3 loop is CASSLRTVNEQYF. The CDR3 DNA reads TGCGCCAGCAGCTTGAGGACCGTCAACGAGCAGTACTTC.

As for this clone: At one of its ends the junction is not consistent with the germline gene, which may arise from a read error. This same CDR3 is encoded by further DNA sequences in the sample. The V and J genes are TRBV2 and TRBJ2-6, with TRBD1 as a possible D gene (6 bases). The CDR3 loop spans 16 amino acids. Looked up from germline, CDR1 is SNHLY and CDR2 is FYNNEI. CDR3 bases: TGTGCCAGCACTCTCCCATCAGGGGCTGGGGCAAACGTCCTGACTTTC. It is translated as CASTLPSGAGANVLTF.

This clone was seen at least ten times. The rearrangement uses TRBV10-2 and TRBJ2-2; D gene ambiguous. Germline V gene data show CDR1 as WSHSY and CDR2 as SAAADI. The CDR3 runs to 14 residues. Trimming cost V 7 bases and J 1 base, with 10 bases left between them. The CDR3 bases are TGCGCCAGCAAGAATAGCTTGAACACCGGGGAGCTGTTTTTT. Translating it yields CASKNSLNTGELFF.

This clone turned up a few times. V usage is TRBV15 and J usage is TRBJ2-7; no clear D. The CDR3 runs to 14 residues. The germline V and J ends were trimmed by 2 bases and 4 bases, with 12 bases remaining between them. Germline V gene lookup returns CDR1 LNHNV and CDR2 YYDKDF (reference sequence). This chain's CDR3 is CATSRRHPGYEQYF. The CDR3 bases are TGTGCCACCAGCAGAAGACACCCCGGGTACGAGCAGTACTTC. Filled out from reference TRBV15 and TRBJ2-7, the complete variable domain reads DAMVIQNPRYQVTQFGKPVTLSCSQTLNHNVMYWYQQKSSQAPKLLFHYYDKDFNNEADTPDNFQSRRPNTSFCFLDIRSPGLGDTAMYLCATSRRHPGYEQYFGPGTRLTVT.

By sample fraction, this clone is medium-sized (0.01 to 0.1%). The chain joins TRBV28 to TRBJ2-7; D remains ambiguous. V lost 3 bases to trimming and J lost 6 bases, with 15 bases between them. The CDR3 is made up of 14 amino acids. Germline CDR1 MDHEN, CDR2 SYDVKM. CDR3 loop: CASSFGADVREQYF. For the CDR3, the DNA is TGTGCCAGCAGTTTTGGCGCAGACGTGCGCGAGCAGTACTTC.

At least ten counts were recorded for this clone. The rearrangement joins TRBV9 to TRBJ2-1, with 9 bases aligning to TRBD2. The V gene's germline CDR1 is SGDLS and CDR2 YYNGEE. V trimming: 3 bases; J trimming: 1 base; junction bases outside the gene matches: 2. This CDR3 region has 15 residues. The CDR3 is CASSASGMSYNEQFF. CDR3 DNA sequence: TGTGCCAGCAGCGCTAGCGGGATGTCCTACAATGAGCAGTTCTTC.